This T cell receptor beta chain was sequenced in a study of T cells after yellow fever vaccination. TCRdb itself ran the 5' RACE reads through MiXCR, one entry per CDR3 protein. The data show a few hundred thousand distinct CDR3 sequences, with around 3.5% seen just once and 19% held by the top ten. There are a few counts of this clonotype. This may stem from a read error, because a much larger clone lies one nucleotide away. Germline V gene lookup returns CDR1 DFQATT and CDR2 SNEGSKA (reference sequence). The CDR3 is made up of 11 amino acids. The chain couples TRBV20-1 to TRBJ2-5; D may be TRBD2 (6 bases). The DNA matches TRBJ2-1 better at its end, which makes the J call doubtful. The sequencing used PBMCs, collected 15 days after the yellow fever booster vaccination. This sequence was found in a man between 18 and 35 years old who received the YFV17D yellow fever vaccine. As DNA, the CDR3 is TGCAGTGCTAGAGGGGGGGAGACCCAGTTCTTC. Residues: CSARGGETQFF.